This T cell receptor beta chain comes out of a study of technical replicates of blood from a few donors. The CDR3 is 15 residues long. V was clipped by 0 bases and J by 6 bases; unmatched bases: 4. In germline, CDR1 is SNHLY, CDR2 FYNNEI. Produced via immunoSEQ multiplex PCR; TCRdb's table is partial and in-frame only. The sample holds about 66,000 clones, around 89% seen once. Sequencing input: PBMCs. The genes are TRBV2 and TRBJ1-2; 10 nucleotides line up with TRBD1. This clonotype was obtained from a human donor in good health. Some clones in this sample may be carry-over from other donors' samples. The CDR3 bases are TGTGCCAGCAGTGAAGCAGGGACAGGGGCTAATGGCTACACCTTC. This gives the protein CASSEAGTGANGYTF. Combining the CDR3 with reference TRBV2 and TRBJ1-2 gives the whole variable domain EPEVTQTPSHQVTQMGQEVILRCVPISNHLYFYWYRQILGQKVEFLVSFYNNEISEKSEIFDDQFSVERPDGSNFTLKIRSTKLEDSAMYFCASSEAGTGANGYTFGSGTRLTVV.